This T cell receptor (beta chain) was captured in a study of blood T cell repertoires in COVID-19. Background on the study: Material from acute and convalescent COVID-19 was sourced from the United States, Italy and Spain.

Original data processing: Nucleated cell number was recorded as an estimate derived from reference gene primer amplification. The method was immunoSEQ multiplex PCR; TCRdb's version includes in-frame clones alone and lacks a portion of them. From that table come the V and J calls and clone size; the DNA was used to work out D and trimming. This table has around 60,000 clones, roughly 85% appearing once. The sequence derives from a man in his forties with acute or convalescent COVID-19. Sequences were obtained from peripheral blood.

CDR3 region: CAISEPGGTPEQYF. CDR3 nucleotides: TGTGCCATCAGTGAACCAGGTGGCACTCCCGAGCAGTACTTC. The chain carries TRBV10-3 and TRBJ2-7; no definite D call. V lost 3 bases and J 6 bases, leaving 15 bases between the germline ends. The CDR3 length is 14 residues. Germline V gene sequence: CDR1 ENHRY, CDR2 SYGVKD.